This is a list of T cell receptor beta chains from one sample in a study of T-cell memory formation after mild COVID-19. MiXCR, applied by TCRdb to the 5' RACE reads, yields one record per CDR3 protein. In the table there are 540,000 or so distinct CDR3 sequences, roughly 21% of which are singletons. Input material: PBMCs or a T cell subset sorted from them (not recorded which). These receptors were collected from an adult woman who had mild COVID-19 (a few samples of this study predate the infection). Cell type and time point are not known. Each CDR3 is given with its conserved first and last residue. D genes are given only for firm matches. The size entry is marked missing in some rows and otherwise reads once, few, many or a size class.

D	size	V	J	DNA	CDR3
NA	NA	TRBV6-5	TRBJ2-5	TGTGCCAGCAGTCCATATAAGGGGGAGACCCAGTACTTC	CASSPYKGETQYF
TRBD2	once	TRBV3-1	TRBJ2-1	TGTGCCAGCAGCCAAGATAGAGGACTAGCAGGCGAGCAGTTCTTC	CASSQDRGLAGEQFF
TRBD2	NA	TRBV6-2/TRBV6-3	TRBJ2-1	TGTGCCAGCCAAATCAGCGGGACTCCCTACAATGAGCAGTTCTTC	CASQISGTPYNEQFF
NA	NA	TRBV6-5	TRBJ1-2	TGTGCCAGCAGACAACAGGGATCGGATGGCTACACCTTC	CASRQQGSDGYTF
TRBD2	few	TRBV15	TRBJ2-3	TGTGCCACCAGCAGAGATTTAAGCGGGGGAGCAGATACGCAGTATTTT	CATSRDLSGGADTQYF
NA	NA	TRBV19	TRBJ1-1	TGTGCCAGTAGAAGACAGGCGAACACTGAAGCTTTCTTT	CASRRQANTEAFF
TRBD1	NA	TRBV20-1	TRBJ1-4	TGCAGTGCTAGAGAACAGGGGGGGCGGGAAAAACTGTTTTTT	CSAREQGGREKLFF
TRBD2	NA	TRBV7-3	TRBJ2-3	TGTGCCAGCAGCTTAACGGGGGGGTTTGCAGATACGCAGTATTTT	CASSLTGGFADTQYF
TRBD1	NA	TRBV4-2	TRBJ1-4	TGTGCCAGCAGCCAAGGACAGGGCGAAAAACTGTTTTTT	CASSQGQGEKLFF
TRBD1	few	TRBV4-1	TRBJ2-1	TGCGCCAGCAGCCAAGATTGGACAGGGACCTATGAGCAGTTCTTC	CASSQDWTGTYEQFF
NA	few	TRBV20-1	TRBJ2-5	TGCAGTGCTAGAGATGCGGGGAGAGCCCAAGAGACCCAGTACTTC	CSARDAGRAQETQYF
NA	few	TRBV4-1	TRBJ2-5	TGCGCCAGCAGCCAAGAGCAGACAGACCAAGAGACCCAGTACTTC	CASSQEQTDQETQYF
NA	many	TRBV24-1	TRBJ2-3	TGTGCCACCAGTGATTCGGCGGATACGCAGTATTTT	CATSDSADTQYF
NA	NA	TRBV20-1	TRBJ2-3	TGCAGTGCTAGAGATATCGGCGATGAGGGATGGGATACGCAGTATTTT	CSARDIGDEGWDTQYF
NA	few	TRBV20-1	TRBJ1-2	TGCAGTGCCCCCACTCCGGGAAGGCGTATGAATGGCTACACCTTC	CSAPTPGRRMNGYTF
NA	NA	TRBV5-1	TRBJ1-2	TGCGCCAGCAGCCTGACGACCTGGGACGGGCGGTCTGGCTACACCTTC	CASSLTTWDGRSGYTF
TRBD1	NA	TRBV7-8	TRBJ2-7	TGTGCCAGCAGCTTAGGGATGGGACAGGTACCAAATTTCTACGAGCAGTACTTC	CASSLGMGQVPNFYEQYF
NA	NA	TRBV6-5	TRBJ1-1	TGTGCCAGCGAAAGTATGTGGGGGCCCCTGGGCACTGAAGCTTTCTTT	CASESMWGPLGTEAFF
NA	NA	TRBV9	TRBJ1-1	TGTGCCAGCAGCGTAGGGACGGACGGAGCTGAAGCTTTCTTT	CASSVGTDGAEAFF
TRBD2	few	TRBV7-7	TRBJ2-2	TGTGCCAGCAGACCGGATTGGAGCGGGACGAACACCGGGGAGCTGTTTTTT	CASRPDWSGTNTGELFF
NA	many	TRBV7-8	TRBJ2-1	TGTGCCAGCAGCCGGTCGGTAAGCTCCTACAATGAGCAGTTCTTC	CASSRSVSSYNEQFF
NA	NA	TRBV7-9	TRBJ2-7	TGTGCCAGCAGCTTAAGGGCCGGACCATTAAACTACGAGCAGTACTTC	CASSLRAGPLNYEQYF
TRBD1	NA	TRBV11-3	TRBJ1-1	TGTGCCAGCAGCTCCCCCCAGGGGGCCCGGAACACTGAAGCTTTCTTT	CASSSPQGARNTEAFF
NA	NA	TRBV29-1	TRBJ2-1	TGCAGCGTTGGGCGGGACTACAATGAGCAGTTCTTC	CSVGRDYNEQFF
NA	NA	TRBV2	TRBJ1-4	TGTGCCAGCATTTACCGGGCTGATAATGAAAAACTGTTTTTT	CASIYRADNEKLFF
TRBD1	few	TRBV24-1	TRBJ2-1	TGTGCCACCGGACAGGGGGACTACAATGAGCAGTTCTTC	CATGQGDYNEQFF
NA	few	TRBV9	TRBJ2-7	TGTGCCAGCAGCCCAGGCGACAGGAACGAGCAGTACTTC	CASSPGDRNEQYF
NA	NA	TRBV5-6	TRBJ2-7	TGTGCCAGCAGCTTGCTCGACAACGCCTACGAGCAGTACTTC	CASSLLDNAYEQYF
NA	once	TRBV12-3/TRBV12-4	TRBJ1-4	TGTGCCAGCAGTTTAGGGGGAGCCGAAAAACTGTTTTTT	CASSLGGAEKLFF
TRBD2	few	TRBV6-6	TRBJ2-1	TGTGCCAGCAGACAACTATGGGGGGGTATGGGCAATGAGCAGTTCTTC	CASRQLWGGMGNEQFF
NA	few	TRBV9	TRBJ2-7	TGTGCCAGCAGCGTAGCTGGAACCGCTCCGTGGTACGAGCAGTACTTC	CASSVAGTAPWYEQYF
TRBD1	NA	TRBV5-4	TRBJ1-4	TGTGCCAGCAGCTGGGGACAGAGCAATGAAAAACTGTTTTTT	CASSWGQSNEKLFF
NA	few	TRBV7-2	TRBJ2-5	TGTGCCAGCAGCTTAGAAATCCAAGAGACCCAGTACTTC	CASSLEIQETQYF
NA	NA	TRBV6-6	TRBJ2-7	TGTGCCAGCAGGCTGACAGGGAGGAGCTACGAGCAGTACTTC	CASRLTGRSYEQYF
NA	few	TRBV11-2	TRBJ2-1	TGTGCCAGCAGCTTAGCCCGCATGGGAGCGGCTATTAGGAATGAGCAGTTCTTC	CASSLARMGAAIRNEQFF
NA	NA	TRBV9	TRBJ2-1	TGTGCCAGCACCCCGGGGGTGGCTCATGAGCAGTTCTTC	CASTPGVAHEQFF
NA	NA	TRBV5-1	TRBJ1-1	TGCGCCACCGCTGCCGGGTGGCCCGGGGTGGGCACTGAAGCTTTCTTT	CATAAGWPGVGTEAFF
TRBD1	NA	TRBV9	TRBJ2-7	TGTGCCAGCAGCGTAGCTGGGACAGTTGCCTACGAGCAGTACTTC	CASSVAGTVAYEQYF
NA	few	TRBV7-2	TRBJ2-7	TGTGCCAGCAGCTTAGAGCCGGAATACGAGCAGTACTTC	CASSLEPEYEQYF
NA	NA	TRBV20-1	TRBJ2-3	TGCAGTGCTAAGCCGAGCACAGATACGCAGTATTTT	CSAKPSTDTQYF
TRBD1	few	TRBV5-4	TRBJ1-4	TGTGCCAGCAGCCTCGGAACAGGGGGCACTAATGAAAAACTGTTTTTT	CASSLGTGGTNEKLFF
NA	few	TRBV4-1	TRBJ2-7	TGCGCCAGCAGCCAAGTGGGCCTCGGGGTGCAGTACTTC	CASSQVGLGVQYF
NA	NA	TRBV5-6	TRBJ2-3	TGTGCCAGCAGCTTGATAGGGAGTCCAAAGGATACGCAGTATTTT	CASSLIGSPKDTQYF
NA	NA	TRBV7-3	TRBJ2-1	TGTGCCAGCAGCCAATCCGGACAGGCGGGACAAGAGACCCAGTTCTTC	CASSQSGQAGQETQFF
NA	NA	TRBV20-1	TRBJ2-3	TGCAGTGCTATCCCTGAGATCGTGGATAGCACAGATACGCAGTATTTT	CSAIPEIVDSTDTQYF